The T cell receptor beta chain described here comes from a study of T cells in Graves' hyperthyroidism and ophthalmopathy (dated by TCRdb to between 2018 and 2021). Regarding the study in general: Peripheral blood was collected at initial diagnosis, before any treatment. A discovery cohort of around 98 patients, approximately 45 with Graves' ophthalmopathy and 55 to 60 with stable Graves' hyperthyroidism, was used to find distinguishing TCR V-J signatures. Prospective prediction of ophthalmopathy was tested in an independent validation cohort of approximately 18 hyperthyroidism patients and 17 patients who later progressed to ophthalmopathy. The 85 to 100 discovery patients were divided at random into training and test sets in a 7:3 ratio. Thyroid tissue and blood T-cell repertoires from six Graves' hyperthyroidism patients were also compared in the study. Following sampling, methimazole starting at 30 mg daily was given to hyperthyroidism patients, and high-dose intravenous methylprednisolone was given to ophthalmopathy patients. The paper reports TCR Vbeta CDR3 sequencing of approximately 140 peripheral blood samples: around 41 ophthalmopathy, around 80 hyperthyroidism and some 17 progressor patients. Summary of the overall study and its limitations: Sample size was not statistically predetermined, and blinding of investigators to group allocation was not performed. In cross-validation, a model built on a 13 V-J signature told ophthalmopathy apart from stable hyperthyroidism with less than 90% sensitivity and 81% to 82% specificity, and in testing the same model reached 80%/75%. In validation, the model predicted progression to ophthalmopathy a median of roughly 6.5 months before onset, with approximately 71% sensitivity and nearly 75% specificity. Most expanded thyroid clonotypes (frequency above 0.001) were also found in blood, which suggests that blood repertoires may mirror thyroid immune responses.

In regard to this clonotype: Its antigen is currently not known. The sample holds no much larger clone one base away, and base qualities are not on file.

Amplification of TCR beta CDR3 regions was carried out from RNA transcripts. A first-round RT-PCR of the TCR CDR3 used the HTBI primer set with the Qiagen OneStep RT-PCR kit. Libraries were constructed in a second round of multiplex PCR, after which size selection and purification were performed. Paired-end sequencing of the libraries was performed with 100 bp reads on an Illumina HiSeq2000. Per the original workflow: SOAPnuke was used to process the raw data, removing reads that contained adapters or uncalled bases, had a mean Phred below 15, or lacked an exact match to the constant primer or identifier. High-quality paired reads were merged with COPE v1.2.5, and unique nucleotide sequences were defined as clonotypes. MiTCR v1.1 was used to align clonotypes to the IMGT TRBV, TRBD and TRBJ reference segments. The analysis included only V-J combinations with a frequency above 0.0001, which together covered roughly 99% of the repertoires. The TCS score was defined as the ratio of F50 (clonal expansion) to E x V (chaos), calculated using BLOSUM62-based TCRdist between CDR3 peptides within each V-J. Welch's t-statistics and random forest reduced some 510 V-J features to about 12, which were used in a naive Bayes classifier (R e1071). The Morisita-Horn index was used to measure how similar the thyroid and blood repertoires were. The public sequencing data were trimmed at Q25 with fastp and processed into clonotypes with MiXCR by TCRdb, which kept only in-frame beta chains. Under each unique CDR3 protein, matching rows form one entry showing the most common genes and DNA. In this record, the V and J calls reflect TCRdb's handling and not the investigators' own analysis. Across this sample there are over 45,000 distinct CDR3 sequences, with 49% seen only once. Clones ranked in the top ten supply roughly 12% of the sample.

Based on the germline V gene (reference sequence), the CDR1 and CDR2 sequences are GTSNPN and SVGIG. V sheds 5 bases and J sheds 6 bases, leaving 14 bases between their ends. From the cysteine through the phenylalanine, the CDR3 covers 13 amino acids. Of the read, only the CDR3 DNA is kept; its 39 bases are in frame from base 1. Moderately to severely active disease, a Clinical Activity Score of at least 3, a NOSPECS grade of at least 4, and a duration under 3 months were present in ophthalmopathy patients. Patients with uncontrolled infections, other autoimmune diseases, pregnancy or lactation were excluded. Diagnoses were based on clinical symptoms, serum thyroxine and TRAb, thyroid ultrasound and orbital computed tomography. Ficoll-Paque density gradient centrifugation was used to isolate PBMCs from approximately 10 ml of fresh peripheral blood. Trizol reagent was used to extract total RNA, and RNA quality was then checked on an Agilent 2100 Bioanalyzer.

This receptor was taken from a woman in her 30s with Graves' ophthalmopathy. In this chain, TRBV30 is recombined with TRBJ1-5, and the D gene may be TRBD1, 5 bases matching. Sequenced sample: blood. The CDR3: CAWGNRLGQPQHF. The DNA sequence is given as TGTGCCTGGGGGAACAGGTTAGGTCAGCCCCAGCATTTT. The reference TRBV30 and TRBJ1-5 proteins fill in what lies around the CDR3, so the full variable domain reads SQTIHQWPATLVQPVGSPLSLECTVEGTSNPNLYWYRQAAGRGLQLLFYSVGIGQISSEVPQNLSASRPQDRQFILSSKKLLLSDSGFYLCAWGNRLGQPQHFGDGTRLSIL.